The sequence of this T cell receptor (beta chain) was determined in a study of blood T cell repertoires in COVID-19. Per germline, CDR1 WNHNN and CDR2 SYGVQD (reference sequence). V was pared by 1 base and J by 2 bases, with 5 bases of the junction left unmatched. This CDR3 spans 17 amino acids. Some clones are missing from TCRdb's copy, which holds only in-frame ones; the method was immunoSEQ multiplex PCR. Among roughly 200,000 clones listed, 80% to 90% were seen once. The cohort comprised adults aged roughly 18 to 100 years residing in approximately 25 US areas. Participants' reported clinical history set cohort assignment. Resolution of symptoms, clearance, or two negative PCRs was present in recovered Cohort 3 donors.

The origin of this receptor is a man aged 35 to 55 who had recovered from COVID-19. The gene calls are TRBV10-1 and TRBJ1-1; TRBD1 agrees at 12 bases. The source material was PBMCs or T cells enriched from blood (not recorded which). The CDR3 sequence is CASSEYRDRGRNTEAFF. The CDR3 coding sequence is TGCGCCAGCAGTGAGTACCGGGACAGGGGGCGAAACACTGAAGCTTTCTTT.